This T cell receptor (beta chain) is from a study of human T cells and chemical hapten exposure. Study context: Enrolled patients were predominantly female and had alopecia areata, totalis or universalis.

For the library, individual cDNA molecules each received unique molecular identifiers. TCRdb analysed the RACE reads with MiXCR anew, one entry per CDR3 protein. The data contain approximately 260,000 distinct CDR3 sequences, approximately 8.6% of them singletons. Time point given: pre-sensitization, week 0. Treatment given: therapeutic diphenylcyclopropenone sensitization with weekly scalp DPC. Many counts were recorded for this clonotype. This CDR3 has 11 amino acids. Looked up from germline, CDR1 is SNHLY and CDR2 is FYNNEI. The V end lost 5 bases, the J end lost 3 bases, and 5 bases lay between the germline ends.

Sample: whole blood, taken in connection with sensitization to the hapten diphenylcyclopropenone (DPC). The chain joins TRBV2 to TRBJ2-7; no reliable D call. This TCR was sampled from a woman aged 40 to 49 with alopecia areata. Some clones in this sample may be carry-over from other donors' samples. DNA of the CDR3: TGTGCCAGCAGTTATGACTACGAGCAGTACTTC. This translates into CASSYDYEQYF.